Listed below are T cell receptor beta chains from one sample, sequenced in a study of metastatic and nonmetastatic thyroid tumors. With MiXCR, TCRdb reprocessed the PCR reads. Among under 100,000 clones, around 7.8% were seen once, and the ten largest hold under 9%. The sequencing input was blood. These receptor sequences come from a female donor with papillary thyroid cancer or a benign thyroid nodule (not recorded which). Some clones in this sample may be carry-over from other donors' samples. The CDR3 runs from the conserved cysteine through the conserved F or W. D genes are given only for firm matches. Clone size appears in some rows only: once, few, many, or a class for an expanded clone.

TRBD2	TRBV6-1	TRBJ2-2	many	TGTGCCAGCAGCCCTGGACTAGCGGGGGGAATCACCGGGGAGCTGTTTTTT	CASSPGLAGGITGELFF
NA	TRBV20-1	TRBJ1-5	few	TGCAGTGCTAGAGGTACAACAGGACTCAATCAGCCCCAGCATTTT	CSARGTTGLNQPQHF
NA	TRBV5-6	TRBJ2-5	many	TGTGCCAGCAGCTTGATTCTAGAAGGTCGAGAGACCCAGTACTTC	CASSLILEGRETQYF
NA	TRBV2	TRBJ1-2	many	TGTGCCAGCAGAACCGGGGCCTCCTATGGCTACACCTTC	CASRTGASYGYTF
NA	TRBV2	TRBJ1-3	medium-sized	TGTGCCAGCAGCCAAGTGGGGTCTGGAAACACCATATATTTT	CASSQVGSGNTIYF
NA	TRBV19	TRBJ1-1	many	TGTGCCAGTAGTTTAGGACCCGGGACTGAAGCTTTCTTT	CASSLGPGTEAFF
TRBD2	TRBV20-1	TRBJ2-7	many	TGCAGTGCTAGAAGCACTAGCGGAGGCGAGCAGTACTTC	CSARSTSGGEQYF
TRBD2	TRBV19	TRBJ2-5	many	TGTGCCAGTAGTCCAGGACTAGCGGGTTACCAAGAGACCCAGTACTTC	CASSPGLAGYQETQYF
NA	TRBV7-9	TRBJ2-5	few	TGTGCCAGCAGCTTAGCGCAAGAGACCCAGTACTTC	CASSLAQETQYF
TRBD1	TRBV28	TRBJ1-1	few	TGTGCCAGCAGTTTCGTGGACAGGGAGACTGAAGCTTTCTTT	CASSFVDRETEAFF
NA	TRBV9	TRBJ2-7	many	TGTGCCAGCAGCCCCCGACAGGTCTACGAGCAGTACTTC	CASSPRQVYEQYF
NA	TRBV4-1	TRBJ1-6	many	TGCGCCAGCAGCCAAGACATTCTGGTGTCCTATAATTCACCCCTCCACTTT	CASSQDILVSYNSPLHF
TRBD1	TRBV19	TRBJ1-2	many	TGTGCCAGTAGTATCGAACAGGGGGCGAGGGGCTACACCTTC	CASSIEQGARGYTF
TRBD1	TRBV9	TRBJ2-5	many	TGTGCCAGCAGCGCCAGACAGGGTCGGGAGACCCAGTACTTC	CASSARQGRETQYF
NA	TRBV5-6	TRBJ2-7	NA	TGTGCCAGCAGCTTGAGGTGGGACGAGCAGTACTTC	CASSLRWDEQYF